A single count supports the clone carrying this T cell receptor beta chain. No antigen is known for it. Repertoires were sampled repeatedly during chemoradiotherapy. The sample originates from a study of chemoradiotherapy in HPV16-positive cancers. The repertoire was sequenced with immunoSEQ multiplex PCR; TCRdb's copy has only in-frame clones and lacks some. The sample yields about 6,700 clones, roughly nine tenths seen once. General study results and limits: HPV-specific T cells were functionally defined from only a couple of HPV16-positive patients. Non-HPV-specific T cells did not expand in tumors during treatment, whereas candidate HPV-specific clones and E7-related motifs did.

J lost 7 bases, V lost 4 bases, and 9 bases had no gene match. Looked up from germline, CDR1 is LGHNA and CDR2 is YNFKEQ. The CDR3 has 15 amino acids. The source material was tumor tissue, sampled from a patient who underwent chemoradiotherapy. The sequence was obtained from a human donor with HPV-associated anogenital cancer. The chain couples TRBV4-2 to TRBJ1-5, with 8 bases matching TRBD1. The CDR3 region is CASSLQGGMGQPQHF. The CDR3 DNA reads TGTGCCAGCAGCCTACAGGGGGGGATGGGGCAGCCCCAGCATTTT.